The 9 T cell receptor beta chains in this list originate from one sample, sequenced in a study of beta chain features in type 1 diabetes. The study reverse transcribed the entire isolated RNA, so it sequenced expressed TCRB transcripts. Some clones are missing from TCRdb's copy, which holds only in-frame ones; the method was immunoSEQ multiplex PCR. The data hold about 620,000 clones, with less than 20% observed a single time. The sample taken for sequencing was naive CD4+ T cells from blood. The origin of the receptors is a man aged 18 to 29 in good health.

This clone came up a few times. The genes are TRBV28 and TRBJ1-2; 9 bases line up with TRBD1. The CDR3 runs to 12 residues. Germline lookup yields CDR1 MDHEN and CDR2 SYDVKM. J gave up 6 bases and V 9 bases, and 5 bases lay outside the gene matches. CDR3 sequence (DNA): TGTGCCAGTAGACAGGGGGACAATGGCTACACCTTC. Amino acid sequence: CASRQGDNGYTF.

Only a few counts were recorded for this clone. The chain combines TRBV7-3 with TRBJ2-7; D may be TRBD2 (5 bases). V was cut by 5 bases and J by 9 bases, with 14 bases left in between. This CDR3 is 12 amino acids long. Germline CDR1 is SGHTA and CDR2 is FQGTGA. The CDR3 DNA is TGTGCCAGCAGCGAAACTAGTGGGATGCAGTACTTC. Translated: CASSETSGMQYF. Complete variable domain (other parts from reference TRBV7-3 and TRBJ2-7): GAGVSQTPSNKVTEKGKYVELRCDPISGHTALYWYRQSLGQGPEFLIYFQGTGAADDSGLPNDRFFAVRPEGSVSTLKIQRTERGDSAVYLCASSETSGMQYFGPGTRLTVT.

The sample holds a few counts of this clone. This chain joins TRBV30 and TRBJ2-2; 12 positions match TRBD1. Germline assignment: CDR1 GTSNPN and CDR2 SVGIG (reference sequence). With 8 bases clipped from V and 2 bases from J, the junction kept 12 bases outside the gene matches. The CDR3 contains 17 residues. The CDR3 protein is CARRGQGARGNTGELFF. The CDR3 bases are TGTGCCCGCCGGGGACAGGGGGCAAGGGGAAACACCGGGGAGCTGTTTTTT.

The chain has TRBV7-3 and TRBJ2-5; TRBD2 aligns across 9 bases. The CDR3 length is 15 residues. Trimming took 3 bases from V and 5 from J; bases not matched to a gene: 7. Germline values: CDR1 SGHTA, CDR2 FQGTGA. The CDR3 DNA sequence: TGTGCCAGCAGCTTGGCGGGAGGGCTAGGGGAGACCCAGTACTTC. Translated, it gives CASSLAGGLGETQYF.

The chain recombines TRBV10-3 with TRBJ2-7; TRBD1 aligns across 7 bases. The CDR3 contains 15 residues. Germline V lookup: CDR1 ENHRY, CDR2 SYGVKD. With 8 bases clipped from V and 2 bases from J, the junction kept 12 bases outside the gene matches. The CDR3 nucleotides are TGTGCCATCCGCCCCCAGGGACAGCCAACCTACGAGCAGTACTTC. Its protein product is CAIRPQGQPTYEQYF.

Only a few counts were recorded for this clone. The rearrangement links TRBV5-4 to TRBJ1-2; D perhaps matches TRBD1 (6 bases). V was pared by 0 bases and J by 7 bases, with 13 bases between. Germline lookup yields CDR1 SGHNT and CDR2 YYREEE (reference sequence). The CDR3 is 14 residues long. The CDR3 DNA follows: TGTGCCAGCAGCTTGGGGCAGGGGTTATTTGGCTACACCTTC. Amino acids: CASSLGQGLFGYTF.

This clone was counted many times. V and J are TRBV7-9 and TRBJ2-3; D uncertain. The ends were cut back, 6 bases at V and 0 bases at J, with 7 bases in the middle. There are 13 residues in the CDR3. In germline, CDR1 is SEHNR, CDR2 FQNEAQ (reference sequence). CDR3 coding DNA: TGTGCCAGCAGGACAACTAGCACAGATACGCAGTATTTT. This sequence encodes CASRTTSTDTQYF.

This clone was observed a few times. V usage is TRBV4-1 and J usage is TRBJ2-1; weak D call: TRBD2 (6 bases). Trimming pared 3 bases from V and 10 bases from J, leaving 13 bases between. Germline assignment: CDR1 MGHRA and CDR2 YSYEKL. This CDR3 spans 13 amino acids. CDR3 coding DNA: TGCGCCAGCAGCCATCCCGGGACTCAAGAGCAGTTCTTC. Protein: CASSHPGTQEQFF.

Concerning this clone: Possible read error: a much larger clone is one base away. V gene TRBV7-8 combines with J gene TRBJ2-3; D call uncertain. CDR1 is SGHVS and CDR2 is FQNEAQ in the germline V gene. V was shortened by 6 bases and J by 2 bases, with 3 bases between the two germline ends. CDR3 length: 11 amino acids. The CDR3: CASSFTDTQYF. In nucleotides, the CDR3 is TGTGCCAGCAGTTTCACAGATACGCAGTATTTT. The whole variable domain, remainder taken from reference TRBV7-8 and TRBJ2-3, is GAGVSQSPRYKVAKRGQDVALRCDPISGHVSLFWYQQALGQGPEFLTYFQNEAQLDKSGLPSDRFFAERPEGSVSTLKIQRTQQEDSAVYLCASSFTDTQYFGPGTRLTVL.